This T cell receptor beta chain was recovered during a study of T-cell reconstitution after alpha-beta-depleted transplantation in children. Construction of the TCRbeta library involved unique molecular identifiers. MiXCR, applied by TCRdb to the PCR reads, yields one record per CDR3 protein. The table has 350,000 to 450,000 distinct CDR3 sequences, roughly 22% seen once; the top ten hold 3.8%. The CDR3 has 15 amino acids. Trimming stripped 2 bases from V and 4 bases from J, with 14 bases between. This clonotype was seen a single time. Sequences were derived from PBMCs from the stem cell graft donor, sampled from the stem cell graft. The J gene is TRBJ2-5, the V gene TRBV12-3 or TRBV12-4; D may be TRBD2 (6 bases). The clonotype was recovered from a human donor who donated a stem cell graft to a child with acute myeloid leukemia. CDR3 DNA: TGTGCCAGCAGTTTATATGGCAGGGAGGCAGAGACCCAGTACTTC. As protein: CASSLYGREAETQYF.